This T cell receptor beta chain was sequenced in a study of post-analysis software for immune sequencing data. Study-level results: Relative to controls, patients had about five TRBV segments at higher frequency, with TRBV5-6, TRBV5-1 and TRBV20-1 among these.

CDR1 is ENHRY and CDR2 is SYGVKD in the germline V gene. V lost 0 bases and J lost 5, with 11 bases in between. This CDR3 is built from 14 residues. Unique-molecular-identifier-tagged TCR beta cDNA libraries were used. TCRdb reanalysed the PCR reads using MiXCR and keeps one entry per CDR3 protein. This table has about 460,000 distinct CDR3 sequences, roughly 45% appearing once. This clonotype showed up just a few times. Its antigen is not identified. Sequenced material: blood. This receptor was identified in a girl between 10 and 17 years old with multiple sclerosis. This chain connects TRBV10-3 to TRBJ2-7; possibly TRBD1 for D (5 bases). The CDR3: CAISESNQGDEQYF. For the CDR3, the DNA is TGTGCCATCAGTGAGTCGAACCAGGGTGACGAGCAGTACTTC.